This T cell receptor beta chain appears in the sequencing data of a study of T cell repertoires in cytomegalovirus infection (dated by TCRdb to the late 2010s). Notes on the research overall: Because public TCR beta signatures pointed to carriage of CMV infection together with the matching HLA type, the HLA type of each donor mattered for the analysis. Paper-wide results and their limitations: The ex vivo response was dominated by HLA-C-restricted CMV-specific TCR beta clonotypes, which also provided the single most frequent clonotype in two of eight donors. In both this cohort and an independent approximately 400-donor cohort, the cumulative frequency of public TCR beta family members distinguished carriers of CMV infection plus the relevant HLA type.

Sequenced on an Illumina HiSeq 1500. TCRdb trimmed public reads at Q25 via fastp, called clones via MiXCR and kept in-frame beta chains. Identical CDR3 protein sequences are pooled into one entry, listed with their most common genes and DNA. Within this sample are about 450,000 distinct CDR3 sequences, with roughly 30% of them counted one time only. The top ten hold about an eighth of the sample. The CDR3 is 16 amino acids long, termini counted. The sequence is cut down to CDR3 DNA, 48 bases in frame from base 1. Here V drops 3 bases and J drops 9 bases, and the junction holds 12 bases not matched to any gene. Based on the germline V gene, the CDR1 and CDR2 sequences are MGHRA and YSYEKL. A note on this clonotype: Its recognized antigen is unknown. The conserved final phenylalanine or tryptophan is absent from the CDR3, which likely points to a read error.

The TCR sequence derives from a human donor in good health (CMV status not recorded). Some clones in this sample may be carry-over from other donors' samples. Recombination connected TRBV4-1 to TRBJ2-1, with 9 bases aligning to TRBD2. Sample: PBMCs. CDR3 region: CASSHLAGGLMGEQFL. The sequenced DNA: TGCGCCAGCAGCCACCTCGCGGGGGGGCTAATGGGTGAGCAGTTCTTA.